Ten or more counts support the clone carrying this TCR beta chain. Its target is not known. Germline V gene sequence: CDR1 LGHDT, CDR2 YNNKEL (reference sequence). Trimming removed 4 bases at V and 2 bases at J, with 12 bases between. The CDR3 spans 14 residues. These data belong to a study of T cells in Graves' hyperthyroidism and ophthalmopathy. Overall study context: Initial diagnosis, before any treatment, was when peripheral blood was collected. General study points: Ophthalmopathy and stable hyperthyroidism were separated by a 13 V-J model. Most thyroid clonotypes expanded above 0.001 were also detected in blood. Ophthalmopathy got predicted by the model a median approximately 6 months before its onset.

The investigators amplified TCR beta CDR3 regions from RNA transcripts. Carried out on the TCR CDR3, a first-round RT-PCR used the HTBI primer set. TCRdb re-analysed the multiplex PCR reads in MiXCR, keeping a single row per CDR3 protein. The sample records 450,000 to 650,000 distinct CDR3 sequences, 12% to 15% being singletons. The chain couples TRBV3-1 to TRBJ2-7; maybe TRBD2 (6 bases). Sequencing was carried out using blood. The TCR sequence derives from a woman between 18 and 30 years old with Graves' ophthalmopathy. The CDR3 is CASSPMGGTYEQYF. The CDR3, as DNA: TGTGCCAGCAGCCCTATGGGGGGAACCTACGAGCAGTACTTC.